This T cell receptor beta chain appears in the sequencing data of a study of T cells in women clearing cervical HPV infection. Looking at the study overall: Case blood was drawn a median roughly 160 days after lesion detection.

Turning to this clone: Read sequence stops 3 residues before the CDR3 end, and the germline J gene provides the missing end.

HPV was found by MY09/MY11 PCR and dot-blot genotyping. Germline V CDR1 and CDR2: SEHNR, FQNEAQ (reference sequence). V was shortened by 0 bases and J by 4 bases, with 6 bases between the two germline ends. The CDR3 covers 13 residues. Method: immunoSEQ multiplex PCR; TCRdb's copy keeps in-frame clones and lacks some. The table for this sample gives roughly 15,000 clones. The sample consisted of blood buffy coat. The source is a woman aged 18-70 years with a cervical HPV16 infection that either progressed to CIN3+ or cleared (not recorded which). The chain is built from TRBV7-9 and TRBJ1-2; D not resolved. The CDR3 region is CASSLAAFYGYTF. CDR3 DNA (partial): TGTGCCAGCAGCTTAGCGGCATTCTATGGC.